This T cell receptor (beta chain) was documented in a study of T cells in tumors after PD-1 blockade. Across the whole study: A subset received ongoing vismodegib 150 mg daily alongside anti-PD-1 therapy.

Comments on this clone: The antigen remains unidentified.

The study, taken as a whole, reports: Peripheral recruitment is suggested, as some novel exhausted tumor clones were in pre-treatment blood.

This table comes from immunoSEQ multiplex PCR, and its TCRdb copy is limited to in-frame clones, with some not included. The table records several thousand clones, around 74% of them present only once. Germline lookup yields CDR1 SGHDT and CDR2 YYEEEE. The CDR3 contains 16 residues. The V and J ends lost 4 bases and 8 bases respectively, with 21 bases between them. V is TRBV5-6 and J is TRBJ2-2, with D perhaps TRBD1 or TRBD2 (5 bases each). This specimen was tumor tissue, taken after anti-PD-1 treatment. The receptor was isolated from a human donor with basal cell carcinoma. This chain's CDR3 is CASSQGTRPRAGELFF. The CDR3 nucleotides read TGTGCCAGCAGCCAAGGGACCCGGCCCAGAGCAGGGGAGCTGTTTTTT.